This T cell receptor beta chain appears in the sequencing data of a study of blood T cell repertoires in COVID-19. Whole-study context: Sources were T cells, B-cell-depleted T cells, or PBMCs; the material itself was cDNA or gDNA.

The data were produced by immunoSEQ multiplex PCR, yet TCRdb's version contains in-frame clones alone and is incomplete. This sample carries roughly 230,000 clones, roughly 81% of them seen once, and the ten largest clones take roughly 6.7%. Trimming cost V 5 bases and J 5 bases, with 21 bases left between them. The germline gives CDR1 SEHNR, CDR2 FQNEAQ (reference sequence). The length of the CDR3 is 16 residues. This clone was observed a single time. Everyone who took part was about 18 to 90 years old, and they came from 20 to 25 US areas. Before they entered the study, exposed participants had met a COVID-19 case within 2 weeks.

Sequences were obtained from PBMCs or T cells enriched from blood (not recorded which). V is TRBV7-9 and J is TRBJ2-5; D call uncertain. This receptor was taken from a woman aged 50 to 65 who had been exposed to COVID-19. The CDR3 is CASSPIVPPITETQYF. CDR3 nucleotides: TGTGCCAGCAGCCCAATTGTCCCACCGATCACTGAGACCCAGTACTTC.